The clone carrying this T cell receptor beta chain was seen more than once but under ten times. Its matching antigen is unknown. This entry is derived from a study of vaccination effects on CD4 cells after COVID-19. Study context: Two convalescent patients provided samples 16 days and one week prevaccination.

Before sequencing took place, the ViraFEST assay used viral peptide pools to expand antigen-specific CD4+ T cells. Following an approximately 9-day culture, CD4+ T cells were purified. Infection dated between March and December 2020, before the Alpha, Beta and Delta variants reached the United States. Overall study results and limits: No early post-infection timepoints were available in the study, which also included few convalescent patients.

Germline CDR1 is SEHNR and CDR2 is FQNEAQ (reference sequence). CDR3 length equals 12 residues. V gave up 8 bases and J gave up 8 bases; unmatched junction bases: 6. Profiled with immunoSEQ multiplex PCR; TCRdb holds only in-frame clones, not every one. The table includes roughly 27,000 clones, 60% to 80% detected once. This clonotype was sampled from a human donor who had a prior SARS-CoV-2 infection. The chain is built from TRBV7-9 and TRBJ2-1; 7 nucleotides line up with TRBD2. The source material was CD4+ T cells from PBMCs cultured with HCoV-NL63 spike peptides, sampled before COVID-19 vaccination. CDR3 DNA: TGTGCCAGCGCCCCACTAGCGTATGAGCAGTTCTTC. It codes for CASAPLAYEQFF.